Listed below are T cell receptor beta chains from one sample, sequenced in a study of blood T cell repertoires in COVID-19. Sequencing was performed with immunoSEQ multiplex PCR; in TCRdb, only in-frame clones are kept and a portion is missing. The sample shows 140,000 to 150,000 clones, roughly three quarters of them seen only once. The sequenced sample consisted of PBMCs or T cells enriched from blood (not recorded which). All receptors come from a woman in her forties or fifties who had recovered from COVID-19. Each CDR3 is given with its conserved first and last residue. The order of the fields is J gene, CDR3 length, V gene, CDR3 protein.

J: TRBJ2-3; length: 18; V: TRBV7-3; CDR3: CASSLTPGRGGGGDTQYF
J: TRBJ2-2; length: 14; V: TRBV19; CDR3: CASSITGVTGELFF
J: TRBJ1-4; length: 15; V: TRBV23-1; CDR3: CASSQSTQGGEKLFF
J: TRBJ1-1; length: 13; V: TRBV7-9; CDR3: CASSLMGDTEAFF
J: TRBJ2-3; length: 14; V: TRBV29-1; CDR3: CSVGSGQFTDTQYF
J: TRBJ1-4; length: 15; V: TRBV19; CDR3: CASSIPGTGDEKLFF
J: TRBJ2-1; length: 14; V: TRBV14; CDR3: CASSQVRGIGEQFF
J: TRBJ1-5; length: 14; V: TRBV18; CDR3: CASSPDSVNQPQHF
J: TRBJ2-1; length: 13; V: TRBV10-3; CDR3: CAIGRGGDNEQFF
J: TRBJ2-7; length: 15; V: TRBV9; CDR3: CASSVSGTAYYEQYF
J: TRBJ1-1; length: 14; V: TRBV27; CDR3: CASSFGQGISEAFF
J: TRBJ2-3; length: 13; V: TRBV7-3; CDR3: CASSSRGTDTQYF
J: TRBJ2-7; length: 14; V: TRBV9; CDR3: CASSVGSGGYEQYF
J: TRBJ2-1; length: 14; V: TRBV6-5; CDR3: CASSLANTGNEQFF
J: TRBJ1-1; length: 13; V: TRBV15; CDR3: CATRKQGGTEAFF
J: TRBJ1-5; length: 14; V: TRBV2; CDR3: CASSAQGGGQPQHF
J: TRBJ1-1; length: 14; V: TRBV7-6; CDR3: CASSLGGHYTEAFF
J: TRBJ1-4; length: 15; V: TRBV28; CDR3: CASSSSGQGLEKLFF
J: TRBJ1-2; length: 13; V: TRBV10-3; CDR3: CAISERGDDGYTF
J: TRBJ1-5; length: 14; V: TRBV28; CDR3: CASSLPYSNQPQHF
J: TRBJ1-2; length: 17; V: TRBV15; CDR3: CATSRDLRGGADYGYTF
J: TRBJ2-2; length: 16; V: TRBV6-5; CDR3: CASSYSKSGNTGELFF
J: TRBJ2-1; length: 14; V: TRBV7-9; CDR3: CASSPGQSYNEQFF
J: TRBJ1-5; length: 17; V: TRBV7-6; CDR3: CASSLGSGNEKNQPQHF
J: TRBJ1-5; length: 13; V: TRBV28; CDR3: CASSLTGFQPQHF
J: TRBJ1-4; length: 17; V: TRBV9; CDR3: CASSDLRAGATNEKLFF
J: TRBJ1-5; length: 12; V: TRBV18; CDR3: CASSSDSQPQHF
J: TRBJ1-2; length: 14; V: TRBV5-1; CDR3: CASSITGGTYGYTF
J: TRBJ2-6; length: 18; V: TRBV5-6; CDR3: CASSSGRGSLSGANVLTF
J: TRBJ1-4; length: 16; V: TRBV21-1; CDR3: CASSSSRKSHSEKLFF
J: TRBJ1-6; length: 15; V: TRBV5-1; CDR3: CASTTGTGDGSPLHF
J: TRBJ1-2; length: 15; V: TRBV7-2; CDR3: CASSPNSGGNYGYTF
J: TRBJ2-6; length: 14; V: TRBV6-4; CDR3: CASRTGVGANVLTF
J: TRBJ2-1; length: 16; V: TRBV4-2; CDR3: CASSQGKLAVYNEQFF
J: TRBJ1-1; length: 13; V: TRBV24-1; CDR3: CATSDERGAEAFF
J: TRBJ2-7; length: 16; V: TRBV6-1; CDR3: CASSGARDRGSYEQYF
J: TRBJ1-2; length: 13; V: TRBV28; CDR3: CASSSRGGYGYTF
J: TRBJ1-3; length: 16; V: TRBV10-3; CDR3: CATASPGREAGNTIYF
J: TRBJ2-7; length: 14; V: TRBV5-1; CDR3: CASSSGTGGYEQYF
J: TRBJ1-1; length: 13; V: TRBV2; CDR3: CADPTGKNTEAFF
J: TRBJ1-2; length: 15; V: TRBV5-1; CDR3: CASSLAEVANYGYTF
J: TRBJ2-7; length: 12; V: TRBV12-3/TRBV12-4; CDR3: CASSFTHGEQYF
J: TRBJ1-1; length: 13; V: TRBV14; CDR3: CASSQDWPTEAFF
J: TRBJ1-2; length: 14; V: TRBV5-4; CDR3: CASSLPGKEYGYTF
J: TRBJ1-1; length: 17; V: TRBV5-1; CDR3: CASSSQTGGLGGTEAFF
J: TRBJ1-5; length: 15; V: TRBV28; CDR3: CASFGLLLSNQPQHF
J: TRBJ2-4; length: 12; V: TRBV30; CDR3: CAWSVPSGIRDF
J: TRBJ1-5; length: 17; V: TRBV19; CDR3: CASSIEDWTAFNQPQHF
J: TRBJ1-2; length: 13; V: TRBV29-1; CDR3: CSVEAGRAYGYTF
J: TRBJ2-7; length: 15; V: TRBV28; CDR3: CASSSWDRGTYEQYF
J: TRBJ1-5; length: 14; V: TRBV6-5; CDR3: CASSRGRGNQPQHF
J: TRBJ1-1; length: 14; V: TRBV11-2; CDR3: CASSLGQLATEAFF